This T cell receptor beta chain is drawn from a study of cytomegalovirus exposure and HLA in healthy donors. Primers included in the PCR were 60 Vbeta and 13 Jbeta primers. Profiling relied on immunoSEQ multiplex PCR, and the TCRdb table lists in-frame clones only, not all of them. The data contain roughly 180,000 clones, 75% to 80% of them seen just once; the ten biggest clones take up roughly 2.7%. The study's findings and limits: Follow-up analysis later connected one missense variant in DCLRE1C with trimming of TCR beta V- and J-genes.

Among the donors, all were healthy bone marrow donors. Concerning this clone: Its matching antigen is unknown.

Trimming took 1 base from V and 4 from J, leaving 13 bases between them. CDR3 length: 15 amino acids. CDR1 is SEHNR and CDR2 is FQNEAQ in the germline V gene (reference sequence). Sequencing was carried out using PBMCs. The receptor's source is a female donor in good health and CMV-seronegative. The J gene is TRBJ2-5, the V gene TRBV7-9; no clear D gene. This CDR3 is CASSLGSPSGETQYF. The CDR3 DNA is TGTGCCAGCAGCTTAGGATCACCCTCGGGAGAGACCCAGTACTTC. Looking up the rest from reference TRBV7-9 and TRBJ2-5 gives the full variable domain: DTGVSQNPRHKITKRGQNVTFRCDPISEHNRLYWYRQTLGQGPEFLTYFQNEAQLEKSRLLSDRFSAERPKGSFSTLEIQRTEQGDSAMYLCASSLGSPSGETQYFGPGTRLLVL.